Following are 8 T cell receptor beta chains from one sample sequenced in a study of Ad26.COV2.S vaccination and SARS-CoV-2 variants. The repertoire was sequenced with immunoSEQ multiplex PCR; TCRdb's copy has only in-frame clones and lacks some. The data show about 400,000 clones, around 85% seen once. The sample's treatment: some 20 received Ad26.COV2.S at low or high dose, single or two shots; 5 received placebo; per-sample allocation not given. Collection of samples fell on day 63 after the first vaccine or placebo injection. Here the sequenced sample was peripheral blood, taken in a trial of Ad26.COV2.S vaccine versus placebo. All receptors derive from a person aged 18-60 years who received the Ad26.COV2.S COVID-19 vaccine or a placebo.

V gene TRBV27 combines with J gene TRBJ1-6, with D possibly being TRBD1 (6 bases). Trimming removed 6 bases at V and 3 bases at J, with 21 bases between. Germline V gene lookup returns CDR1 MNHEY and CDR2 SMNVEV (reference sequence). CDR3 length: 18 amino acids. In DNA, the CDR3 is TGTGCCAGCAGCCCAGGGTGGGGGCAGGGAATCTATAATTCACCCCTCCACTTT. Amino acid sequence: CASSPGWGQGIYNSPLHF.

The chain is built from TRBV5-1 and TRBJ2-5; D is unclear. The V end was cut by 1 base, the J end by 4 bases, with 5 bases between. This CDR3 spans 12 amino acids. Germline CDR1 is SGHRS and CDR2 is YFSETQ. CDR3 in amino acids: CASSLQRETQYF. DNA for the CDR3: TGCGCCAGCAGCTTGCAAAGAGAGACCCAGTACTTC.

This chain joins TRBV5-1 and TRBJ1-3; D unclear. The germline V gene encodes CDR1 SGHRS and CDR2 YFSETQ. This CDR3 has 16 amino acids. Trimming left V 0 bases short and J 4 bases short, with 14 bases between. CDR3 loop: CASSLGASGSGNTIYF. The CDR3 region has the DNA TGCGCCAGCAGCTTGGGCGCTTCAGGTTCGGGAAACACCATATATTTT.

The rearrangement uses TRBV24-1 and TRBJ1-2, with a possible D match to TRBD1 (6 bases). The V end lost 3 bases, the J end lost 4 bases, and 8 bases lay between the germline ends. Germline assignment: CDR1 KGHDR and CDR2 SFDVKD. This CDR3 is built from 13 residues. The CDR3 protein is CATSDAGAYGYTF. CDR3 in DNA: TGTGCCACCAGTGATGCGGGGGCCTATGGCTACACCTTC.

CDR3 sequence (DNA): TGTGCCACCAGCACCCGGGACCGAAGAATCACAGATACGCAGTATTTT. Translating it yields CATSTRDRRITDTQYF. The V call is TRBV15, the J call TRBJ2-3; the D call may be TRBD1 or TRBD2 (5 bases each). V gave up 4 bases and J gave up 2 bases, with 16 bases separating them. This CDR3 is built from 16 residues. Germline CDR1 is LNHNV and CDR2 is YYDKDF (reference sequence).

The chain couples TRBV4-3 to TRBJ2-7; tentative D call: TRBD2 (7 bases). CDR1 is LGHNA, CDR2 YSLEER, per germline. The CDR3 is 14 residues long. With 0 bases removed from V and 7 bases from J, the gap between germline ends came to 13 bases. In nucleotides, the CDR3 is TGCGCCAGCAGCCAAGATGTGGGGGGGCATGAGCAGTACTTC. Protein product: CASSQDVGGHEQYF.

This clone came up once. V gene TRBV24-1 combines with J gene TRBJ1-5, with D possibly TRBD1 on 5 matching bases. This CDR3 has 15 residues. Germline CDR1 reads KGHDR; CDR2 reads SFDVKD. V gave up 6 bases and J gave up 0 bases, with 11 bases separating them. CDR3 amino acids: CATSQGPYSNQPQHF. As DNA, the CDR3 is TGTGCCACCAGTCAGGGTCCCTATAGCAATCAGCCCCAGCATTTT.

The chain recombines TRBV19 with TRBJ2-3; 7 nucleotides agree with TRBD2. The V gene end was trimmed by 5 bases and the J gene end by 5 bases; junction bases not matched to a gene: 13. The V gene's germline CDR1 is LNHDA and CDR2 SQIVND (reference sequence). The CDR3 has 16 amino acids. In DNA form, the CDR3 reads TGTGCCAGTAGTTCCCGGGACTATTTTATCCTAGATACGCAGTATTTT. Its protein is CASSSRDYFILDTQYF.